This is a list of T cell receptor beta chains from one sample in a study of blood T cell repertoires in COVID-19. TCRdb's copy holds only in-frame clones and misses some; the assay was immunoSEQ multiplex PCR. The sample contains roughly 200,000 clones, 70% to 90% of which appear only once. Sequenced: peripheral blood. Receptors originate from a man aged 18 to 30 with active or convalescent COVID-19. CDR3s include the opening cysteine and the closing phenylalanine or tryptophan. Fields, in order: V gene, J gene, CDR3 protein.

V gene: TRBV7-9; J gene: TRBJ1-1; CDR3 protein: CASSLTEEMNTEAFF
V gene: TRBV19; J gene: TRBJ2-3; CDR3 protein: CASSIVGQNTDTQYF
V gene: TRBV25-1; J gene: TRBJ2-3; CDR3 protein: CASSGGQASSTDTQYF
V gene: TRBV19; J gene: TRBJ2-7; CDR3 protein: CASSITLAGYEQYF
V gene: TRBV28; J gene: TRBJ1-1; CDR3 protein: CASSWTGKLSLNGEAFF
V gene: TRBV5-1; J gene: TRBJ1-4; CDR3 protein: CASSLGGPNEKLFF
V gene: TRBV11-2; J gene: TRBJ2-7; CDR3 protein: CASSLARQGEQYF
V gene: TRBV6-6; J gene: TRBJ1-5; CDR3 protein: CASGQPQHF
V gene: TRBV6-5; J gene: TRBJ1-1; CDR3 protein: CATLDWNTEAFF
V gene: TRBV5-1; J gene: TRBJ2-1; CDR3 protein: CASGIANRGSTTNEQFF
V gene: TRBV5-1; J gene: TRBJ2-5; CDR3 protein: CASGGGGQETQYF
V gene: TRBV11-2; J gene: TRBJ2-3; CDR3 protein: CASSSPAGTDTQYF
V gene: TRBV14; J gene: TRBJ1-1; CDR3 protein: CASSQEGASVTEAFF
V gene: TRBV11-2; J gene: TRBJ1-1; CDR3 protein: CASSLVPSGTAEAFF
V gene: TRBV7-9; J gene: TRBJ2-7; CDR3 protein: CASSLFSGSGYEQYF
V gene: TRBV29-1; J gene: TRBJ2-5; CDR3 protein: CSVVLAAVGGTQYF
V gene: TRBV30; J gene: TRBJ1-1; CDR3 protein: CAWSKGTVEAFF
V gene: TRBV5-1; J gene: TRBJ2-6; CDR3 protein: CASSPGTSFTSGANVLTF
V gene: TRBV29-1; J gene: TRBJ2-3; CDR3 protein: CSVAANGASGSWGDTQYF
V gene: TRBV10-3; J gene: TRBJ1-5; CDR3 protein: CAISERQANSNQPQHF